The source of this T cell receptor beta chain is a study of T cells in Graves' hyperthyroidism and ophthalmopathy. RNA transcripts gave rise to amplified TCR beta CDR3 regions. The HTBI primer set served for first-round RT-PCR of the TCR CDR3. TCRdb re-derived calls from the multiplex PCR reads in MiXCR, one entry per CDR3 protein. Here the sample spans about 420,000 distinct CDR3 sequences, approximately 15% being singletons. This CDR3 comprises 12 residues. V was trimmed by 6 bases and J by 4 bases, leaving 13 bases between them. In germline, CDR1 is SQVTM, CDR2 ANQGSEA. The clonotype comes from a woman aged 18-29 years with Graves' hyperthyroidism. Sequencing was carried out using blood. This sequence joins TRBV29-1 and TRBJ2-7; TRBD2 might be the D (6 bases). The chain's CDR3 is CSVGGNLYEQYF. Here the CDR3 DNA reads TGCAGCGTCGGCGGGAACCTATACGAGCAGTACTTC.